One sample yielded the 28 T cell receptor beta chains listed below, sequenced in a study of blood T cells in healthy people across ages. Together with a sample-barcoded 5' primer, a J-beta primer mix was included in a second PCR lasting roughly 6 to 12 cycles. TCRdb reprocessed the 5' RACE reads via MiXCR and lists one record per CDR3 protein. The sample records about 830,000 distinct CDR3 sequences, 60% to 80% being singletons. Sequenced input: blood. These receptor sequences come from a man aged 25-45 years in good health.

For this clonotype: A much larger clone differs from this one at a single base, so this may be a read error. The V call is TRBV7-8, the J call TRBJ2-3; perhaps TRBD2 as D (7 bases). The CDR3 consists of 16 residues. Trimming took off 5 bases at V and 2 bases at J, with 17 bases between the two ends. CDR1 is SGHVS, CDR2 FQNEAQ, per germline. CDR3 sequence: CASSVLEGGLTDTQYF. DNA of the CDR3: TGTGCCAGCAGCGTACTAGAGGGGGGGCTCACAGATACGCAGTATTTT.

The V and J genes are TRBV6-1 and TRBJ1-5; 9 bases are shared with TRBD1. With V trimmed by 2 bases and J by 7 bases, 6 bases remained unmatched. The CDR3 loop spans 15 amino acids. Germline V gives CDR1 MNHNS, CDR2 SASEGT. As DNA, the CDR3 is TGTGCCAGCAGTGAAAGGACAGGGGTAAGACAGCCCCAGCATTTT. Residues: CASSERTGVRQPQHF.

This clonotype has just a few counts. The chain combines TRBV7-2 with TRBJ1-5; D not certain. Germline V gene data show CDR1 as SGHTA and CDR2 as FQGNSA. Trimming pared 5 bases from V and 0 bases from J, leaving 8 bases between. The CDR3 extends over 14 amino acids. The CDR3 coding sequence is TGTGCCAGCAGCGCCCAAGTTAGCAATCAGCCCCAGCATTTT. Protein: CASSAQVSNQPQHF.

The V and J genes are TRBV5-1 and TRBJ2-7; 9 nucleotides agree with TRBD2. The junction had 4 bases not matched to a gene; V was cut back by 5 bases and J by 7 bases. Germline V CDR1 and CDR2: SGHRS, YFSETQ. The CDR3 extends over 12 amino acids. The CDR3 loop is CASSGTSPEQYF. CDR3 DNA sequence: TGCGCCAGCAGTGGGACTAGCCCGGAGCAGTACTTC.

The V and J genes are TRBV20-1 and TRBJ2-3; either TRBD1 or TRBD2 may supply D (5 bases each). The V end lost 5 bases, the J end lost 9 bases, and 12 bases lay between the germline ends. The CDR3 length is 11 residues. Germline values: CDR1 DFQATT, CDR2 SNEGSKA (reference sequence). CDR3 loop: CSAQGRGTQYF. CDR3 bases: TGCAGTGCTCAAGGCCGGGGCACGCAGTATTTT.

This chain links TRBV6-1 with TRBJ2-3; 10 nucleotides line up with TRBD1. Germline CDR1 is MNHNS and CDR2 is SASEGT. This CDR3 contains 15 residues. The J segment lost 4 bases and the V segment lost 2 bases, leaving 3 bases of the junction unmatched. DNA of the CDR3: TGTGCCAGCAGTGAAAGACAGGGGGCGGCAGATACGCAGTATTTT. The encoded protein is CASSERQGAADTQYF.

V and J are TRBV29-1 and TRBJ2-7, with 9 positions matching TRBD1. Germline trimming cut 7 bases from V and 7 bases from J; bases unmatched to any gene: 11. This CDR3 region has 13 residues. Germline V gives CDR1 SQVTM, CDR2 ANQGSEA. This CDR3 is CSAPGQGIDEQYF. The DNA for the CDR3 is TGCAGCGCTCCGGGACAGGGTATCGATGAGCAGTACTTC.

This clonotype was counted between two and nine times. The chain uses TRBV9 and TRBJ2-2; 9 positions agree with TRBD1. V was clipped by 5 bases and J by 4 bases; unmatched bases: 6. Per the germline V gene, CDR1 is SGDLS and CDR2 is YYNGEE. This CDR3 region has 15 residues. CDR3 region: CASRKGQGGTGELFF. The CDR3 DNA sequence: TGTGCCAGCAGGAAGGGACAGGGCGGCACCGGGGAGCTGTTTTTT.

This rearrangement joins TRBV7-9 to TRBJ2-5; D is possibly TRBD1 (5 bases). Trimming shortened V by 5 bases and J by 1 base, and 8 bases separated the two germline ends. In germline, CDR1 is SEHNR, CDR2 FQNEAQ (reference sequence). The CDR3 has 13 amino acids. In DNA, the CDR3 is TGTGCCAGCAGCCTGACAGTCCAAGAGACCCAGTACTTC. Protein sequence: CASSLTVQETQYF. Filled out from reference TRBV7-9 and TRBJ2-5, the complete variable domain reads DTGVSQNPRHKITKRGQNVTFRCDPISEHNRLYWYRQTLGQGPEFLTYFQNEAQLEKSRLLSDRFSAERPKGSFSTLEIQRTEQGDSAMYLCASSLTVQETQYFGPGTRLLVL.

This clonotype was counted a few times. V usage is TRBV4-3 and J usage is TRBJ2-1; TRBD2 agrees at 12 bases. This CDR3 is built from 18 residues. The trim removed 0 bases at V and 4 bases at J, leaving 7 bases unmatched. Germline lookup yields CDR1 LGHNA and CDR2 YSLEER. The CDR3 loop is CASSQDSLAGGIYNEQFF. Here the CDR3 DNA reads TGCGCCAGCAGCCAAGATTCCCTAGCGGGGGGGATTTACAATGAGCAGTTCTTC.

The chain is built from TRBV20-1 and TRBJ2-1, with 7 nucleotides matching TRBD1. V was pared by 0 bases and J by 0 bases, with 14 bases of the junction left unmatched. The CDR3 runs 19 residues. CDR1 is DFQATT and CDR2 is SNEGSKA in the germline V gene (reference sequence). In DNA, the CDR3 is TGCAGTGCTAGAGATCGATGGGGGAGACAGGGCGTCTCCTACAATGAGCAGTTCTTC. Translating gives CSARDRWGRQGVSYNEQFF.

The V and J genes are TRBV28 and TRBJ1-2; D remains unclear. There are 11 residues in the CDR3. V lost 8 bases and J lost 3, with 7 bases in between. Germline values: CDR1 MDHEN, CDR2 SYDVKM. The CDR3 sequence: CASGIYYGYTF. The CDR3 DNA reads TGTGCCAGCGGGATATACTATGGCTACACCTTC.

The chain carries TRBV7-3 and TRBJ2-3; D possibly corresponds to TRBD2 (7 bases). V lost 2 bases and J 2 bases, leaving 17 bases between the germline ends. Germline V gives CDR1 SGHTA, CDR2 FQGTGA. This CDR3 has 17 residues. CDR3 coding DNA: TGTGCCAGCAGCTTATCGGGGACCGCGGGGGCCACAGATACGCAGTATTTT. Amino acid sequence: CASSLSGTAGATDTQYF.

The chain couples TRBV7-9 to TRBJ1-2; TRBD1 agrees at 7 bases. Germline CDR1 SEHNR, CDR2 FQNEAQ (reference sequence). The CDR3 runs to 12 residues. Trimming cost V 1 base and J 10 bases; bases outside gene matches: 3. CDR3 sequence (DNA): TGTGCCAGCAGCTTAGGACAGGGTGCCTACACCTTC. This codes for CASSLGQGAYTF.

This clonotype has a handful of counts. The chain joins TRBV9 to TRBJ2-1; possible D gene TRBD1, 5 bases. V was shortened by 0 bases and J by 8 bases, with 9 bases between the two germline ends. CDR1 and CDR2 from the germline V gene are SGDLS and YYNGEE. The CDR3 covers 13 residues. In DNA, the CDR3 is TGTGCCAGCAGCGTAGAGCAGGGCGATGAGCAGTTCTTC. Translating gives CASSVEQGDEQFF.

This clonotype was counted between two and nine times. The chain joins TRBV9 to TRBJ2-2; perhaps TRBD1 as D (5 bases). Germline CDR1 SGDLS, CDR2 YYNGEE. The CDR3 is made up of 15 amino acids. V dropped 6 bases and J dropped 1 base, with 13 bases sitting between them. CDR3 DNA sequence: TGTGCCAGCAACAACAAAAGGGGGAACACCGGGGAGCTGTTTTTT. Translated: CASNNKRGNTGELFF.

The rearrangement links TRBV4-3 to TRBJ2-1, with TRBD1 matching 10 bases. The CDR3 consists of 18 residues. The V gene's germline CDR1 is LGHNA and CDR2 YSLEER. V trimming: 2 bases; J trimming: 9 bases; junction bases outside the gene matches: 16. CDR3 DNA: TGCGCCAGCAGCCAAAGGGCCCGGGACAGGGGTGAACTTGCTGAGCAGTTCTTC. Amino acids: CASSQRARDRGELAEQFF.

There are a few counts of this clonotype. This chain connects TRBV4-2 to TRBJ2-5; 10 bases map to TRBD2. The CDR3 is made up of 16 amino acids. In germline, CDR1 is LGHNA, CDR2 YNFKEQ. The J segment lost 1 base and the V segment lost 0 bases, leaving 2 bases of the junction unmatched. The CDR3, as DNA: TGTGCCAGCAGCCAAGAACAGCGGGGGGGCCAAGAGACCCAGTACTTC. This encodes CASSQEQRGGQETQYF.

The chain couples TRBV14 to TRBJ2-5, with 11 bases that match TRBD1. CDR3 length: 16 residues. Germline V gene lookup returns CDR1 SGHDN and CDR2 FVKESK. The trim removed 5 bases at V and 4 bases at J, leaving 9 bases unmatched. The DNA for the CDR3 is TGTGCCAGCAGCGTATGGACAGGGGGCCGAGGAGAGACCCAGTACTTC. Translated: CASSVWTGGRGETQYF.

CDR3 nucleotide sequence: TGTGCCAGCAGCTCGGGACATCTGGGGGATACGCAGTATTTT. Translating gives CASSSGHLGDTQYF. The V and J genes are TRBV7-3 and TRBJ2-3; a possible D gene is TRBD1 (6 bases). The CDR3 loop spans 14 amino acids. V lost 4 bases and J lost 6, with 14 bases in between. From germline, CDR1 is SGHTA and CDR2 FQGTGA.

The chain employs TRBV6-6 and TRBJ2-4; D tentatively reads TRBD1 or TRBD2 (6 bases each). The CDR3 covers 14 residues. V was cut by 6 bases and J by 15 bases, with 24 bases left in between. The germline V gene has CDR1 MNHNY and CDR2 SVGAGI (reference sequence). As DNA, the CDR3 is TGTGCCAGCAGCTACGGAGGGGGTTTGGAGACCCGGTACTTC. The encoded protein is CASSYGGGLETRYF.

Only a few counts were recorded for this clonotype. The CDR3 loop reads CRALSGGAWETQYF. The CDR3 DNA is TGCAGGGCACTTAGCGGGGGGGCCTGGGAGACCCAGTACTTC. The chain couples TRBV20-1 to TRBJ2-7; 11 bases match TRBD2. The J call is doubtful: the DNA matches TRBJ2-5 better. The CDR3 consists of 14 residues. Germline CDR1 DFQATT, CDR2 SNEGSKA (reference sequence).

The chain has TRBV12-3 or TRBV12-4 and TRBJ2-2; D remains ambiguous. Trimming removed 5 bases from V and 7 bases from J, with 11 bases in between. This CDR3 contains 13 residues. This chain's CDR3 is CASSRTVDGELFF. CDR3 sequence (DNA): TGTGCCAGCAGTAGGACGGTCGACGGGGAGCTGTTTTTT.

Written as DNA, the CDR3 is TGCGCCAGCGGGGGGGGTTACACAGATACGCAGTATTTT. Its protein product is CASGGGYTDTQYF. V is TRBV5-1 and J is TRBJ2-3; 7 bases are shared with TRBD2. This CDR3 has 13 residues. With 7 bases clipped from V and 2 bases from J, the junction kept 4 bases outside the gene matches. Germline-derived CDR1 and CDR2 are SGHRS and YFSETQ.

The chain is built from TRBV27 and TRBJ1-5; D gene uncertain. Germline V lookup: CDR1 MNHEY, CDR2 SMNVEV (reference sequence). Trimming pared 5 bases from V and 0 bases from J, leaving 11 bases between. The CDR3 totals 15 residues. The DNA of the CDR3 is TGTGCCAGCAGTCACTCAGGAGATAGCAATCAGCCCCAGCATTTT. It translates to CASSHSGDSNQPQHF.

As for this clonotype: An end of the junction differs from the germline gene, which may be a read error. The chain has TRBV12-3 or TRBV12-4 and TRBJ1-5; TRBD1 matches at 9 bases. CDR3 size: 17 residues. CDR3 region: CASSLDVGQGSNQPQHF. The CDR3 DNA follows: TGTGCCAGCAGCTTAGACGTAGGACAGGGGAGCAATCAGCCCCAGCATTTT.

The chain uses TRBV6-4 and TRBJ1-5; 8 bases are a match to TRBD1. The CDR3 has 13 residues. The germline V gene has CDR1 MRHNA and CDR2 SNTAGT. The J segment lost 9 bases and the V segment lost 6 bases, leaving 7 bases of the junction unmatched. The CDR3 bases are TGTGCCAGCAGCAGACAGGGGCTGAGGCCCCAGCATTTT. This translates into CASSRQGLRPQHF.

CDR3: CASSYHRVNQPQHF. The CDR3 DNA follows: TGTGCCAGCAGCTACCACAGGGTTAATCAGCCCCAGCATTTT. The gene calls are TRBV6-2 or TRBV6-3 and TRBJ1-5; possible D gene TRBD1, 6 bases. Between the trimmed V and J ends, which lost 6 bases and 4 bases, there was a span of 13 bases. Germline V gene sequence: CDR1 MNHEY, CDR2 SVGEGT. The CDR3 consists of 14 residues.